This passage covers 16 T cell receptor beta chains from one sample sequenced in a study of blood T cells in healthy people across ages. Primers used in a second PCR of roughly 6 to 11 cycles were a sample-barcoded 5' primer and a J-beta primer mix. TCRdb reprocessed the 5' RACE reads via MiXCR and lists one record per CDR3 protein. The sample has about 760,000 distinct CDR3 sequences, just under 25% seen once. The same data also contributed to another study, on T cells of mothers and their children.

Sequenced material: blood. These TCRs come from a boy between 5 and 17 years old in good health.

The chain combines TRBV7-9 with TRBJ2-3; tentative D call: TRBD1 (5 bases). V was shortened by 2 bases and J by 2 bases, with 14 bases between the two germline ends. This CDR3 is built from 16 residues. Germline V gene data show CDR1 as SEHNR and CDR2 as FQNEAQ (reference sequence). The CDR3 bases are TGTGCCAGCAGCTTACACGTCCTGGGGCTCACAGATACGCAGTATTTT. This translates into CASSLHVLGLTDTQYF.

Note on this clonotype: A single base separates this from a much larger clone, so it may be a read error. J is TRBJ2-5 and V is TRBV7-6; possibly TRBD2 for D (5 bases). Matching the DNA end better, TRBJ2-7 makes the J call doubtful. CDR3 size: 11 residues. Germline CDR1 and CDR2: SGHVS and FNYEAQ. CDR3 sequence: CASTDYYEQYF. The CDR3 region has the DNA TGTGCCAGCACCGACTACTACGAGCAGTACTTC.

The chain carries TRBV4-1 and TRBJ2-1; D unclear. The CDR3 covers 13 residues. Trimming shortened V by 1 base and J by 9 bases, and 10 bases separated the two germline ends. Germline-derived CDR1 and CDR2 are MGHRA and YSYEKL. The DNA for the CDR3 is TGCGCCAGCAGCCAAGTGGTAGAAGGTGAGCAGTTCTTC. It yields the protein CASSQVVEGEQFF.

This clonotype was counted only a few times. The CDR3 sequence: CASSRGGGNEKLFF. In DNA form, the CDR3 reads TGTGCCAGCAGTCGGGGAGGCGGTAATGAAAAACTGTTTTTT. The genes are TRBV28 and TRBJ1-4; no firm D call. There are 14 residues in the CDR3. With 5 bases removed from V and 4 bases from J, the gap between germline ends came to 11 bases. Germline-derived CDR1 and CDR2 are MDHEN and SYDVKM.

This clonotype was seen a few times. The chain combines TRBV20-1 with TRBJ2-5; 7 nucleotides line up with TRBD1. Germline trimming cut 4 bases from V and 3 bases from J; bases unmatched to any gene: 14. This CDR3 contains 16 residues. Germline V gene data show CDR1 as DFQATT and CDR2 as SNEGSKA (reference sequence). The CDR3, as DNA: TGCAGTGCTACAGACTGGGGACAGAAGGTTGAAGAGACCCAGTACTTC. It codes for CSATDWGQKVEETQYF.

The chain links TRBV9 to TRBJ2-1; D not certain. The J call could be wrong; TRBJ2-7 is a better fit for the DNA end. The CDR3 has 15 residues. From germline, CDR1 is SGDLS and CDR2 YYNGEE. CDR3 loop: CASSALIPRTYEQYF. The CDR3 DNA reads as TGTGCCAGCAGCGCCCTTATTCCAAGGACCTACGAGCAGTACTTC.

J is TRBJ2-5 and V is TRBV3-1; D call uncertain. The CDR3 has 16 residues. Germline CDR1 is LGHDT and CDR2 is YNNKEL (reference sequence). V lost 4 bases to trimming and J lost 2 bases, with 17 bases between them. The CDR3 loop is CASSRPPALGQETQYF. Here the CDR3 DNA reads TGTGCCAGCAGCCGACCCCCGGCTCTGGGACAAGAGACCCAGTACTTC.

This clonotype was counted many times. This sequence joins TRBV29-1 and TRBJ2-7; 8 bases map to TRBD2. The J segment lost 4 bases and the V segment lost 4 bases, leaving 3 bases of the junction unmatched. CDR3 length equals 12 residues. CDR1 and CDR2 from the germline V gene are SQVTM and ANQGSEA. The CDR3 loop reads CSVVASGYEQYF. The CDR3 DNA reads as TGCAGCGTTGTGGCTAGCGGGTACGAGCAGTACTTC.

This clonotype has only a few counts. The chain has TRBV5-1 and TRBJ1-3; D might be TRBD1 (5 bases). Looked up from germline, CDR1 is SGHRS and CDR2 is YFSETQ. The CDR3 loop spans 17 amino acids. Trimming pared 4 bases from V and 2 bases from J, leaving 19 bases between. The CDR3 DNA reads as TGCGCCAGCAGCGGGAGGGGATTAAGTGACGCTGGAAACACCATATATTTT. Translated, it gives CASSGRGLSDAGNTIYF.

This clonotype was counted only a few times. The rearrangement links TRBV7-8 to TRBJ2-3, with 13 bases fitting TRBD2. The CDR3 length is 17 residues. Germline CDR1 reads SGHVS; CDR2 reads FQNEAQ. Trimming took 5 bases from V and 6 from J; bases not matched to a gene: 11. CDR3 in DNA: TGTGCCAGCAGCGGGTCCGGGACTAGCGGGATTAGGGATACGCAGTATTTT. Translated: CASSGSGTSGIRDTQYF.

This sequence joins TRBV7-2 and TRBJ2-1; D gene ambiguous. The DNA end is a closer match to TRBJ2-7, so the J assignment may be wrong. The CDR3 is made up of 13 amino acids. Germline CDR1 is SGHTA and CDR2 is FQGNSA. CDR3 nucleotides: TGTGCCAGCAGCTCCGAGACGGGTCGGGAGCAGTACTTC. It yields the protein CASSSETGREQYF.

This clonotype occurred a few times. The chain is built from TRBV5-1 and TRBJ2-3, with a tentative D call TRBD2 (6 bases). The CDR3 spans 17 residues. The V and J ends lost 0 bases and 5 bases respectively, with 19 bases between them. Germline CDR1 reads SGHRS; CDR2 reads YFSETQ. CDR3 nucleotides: TGCGCCAGCAGCTTGGTTCCCGGGCTAGGCGGGAAAGATACGCAGTATTTT. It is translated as CASSLVPGLGGKDTQYF.

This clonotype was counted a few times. Written as DNA, the CDR3 is TGTGCCAGCAGTATTCGACAGGGTCTACCCTACGAGCAGTACTTC. This sequence encodes CASSIRQGLPYEQYF. The chain employs TRBV2 and TRBJ2-7, with TRBD1 matching 7 bases. The V segment lost 5 bases and the J segment 2 bases; nucleotides outside the gene matches: 9. The CDR3 has 15 amino acids. In germline, CDR1 is SNHLY, CDR2 FYNNEI. The full variable domain, with the rest looked up from reference TRBV2 and TRBJ2-7, is EPEVTQTPSHQVTQMGQEVILRCVPISNHLYFYWYRQILGQKVEFLVSFYNNEISEKSEIFDDQFSVERPDGSNFTLKIRSTKLEDSAMYFCASSIRQGLPYEQYFGPGTRLTVT.

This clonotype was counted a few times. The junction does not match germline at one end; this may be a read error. CDR3 region: CSVARGQVEAQYF. The CDR3 DNA reads as TGCAGCGTTGCGAGAGGACAGGTAGAGGCCCAGTACTTC. V is TRBV29-1 and J is TRBJ2-5; 7 bases fit TRBD1. CDR1 and CDR2 (germline): SQVTM, ANQGSEA. CDR3 length equals 13 residues. Using reference TRBV29-1 and TRBJ2-5 for the parts outside the CDR3, the full variable domain is SAVISQKPSRDICQRGTSLTIQCQVDSQVTMMFWYRQQPGQSLTLIATANQGSEATYESGFVIDKFPISRPNLTFSTLTVSNMSPEDSSIYLCSVARGQVEAQYFGPGTRLLVL.

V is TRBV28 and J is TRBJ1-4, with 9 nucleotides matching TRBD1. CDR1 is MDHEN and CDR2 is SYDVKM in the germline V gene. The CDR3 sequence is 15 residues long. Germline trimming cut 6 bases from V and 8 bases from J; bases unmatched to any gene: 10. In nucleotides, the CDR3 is TGTGCCAGCAGAAGAACCGGGACAGGGATCGAAAAACTGTTTTTT. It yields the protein CASRRTGTGIEKLFF. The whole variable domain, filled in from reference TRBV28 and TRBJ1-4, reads DVKVTQSSRYLVKRTGEKVFLECVQDMDHENMFWYRQDPGLGLRLIYFSYDVKMKEKGDIPEGYSVSREKKERFSLILESASTNQTSMYLCASRRTGTGIEKLFFGSGTQLSVL.

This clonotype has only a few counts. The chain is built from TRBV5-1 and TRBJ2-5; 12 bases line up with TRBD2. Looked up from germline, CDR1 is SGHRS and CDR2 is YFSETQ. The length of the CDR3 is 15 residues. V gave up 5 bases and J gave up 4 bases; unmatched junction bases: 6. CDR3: CASRDRLAGVETQYF. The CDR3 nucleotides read TGCGCCAGCAGAGACCGACTAGCGGGAGTAGAGACCCAGTACTTC.